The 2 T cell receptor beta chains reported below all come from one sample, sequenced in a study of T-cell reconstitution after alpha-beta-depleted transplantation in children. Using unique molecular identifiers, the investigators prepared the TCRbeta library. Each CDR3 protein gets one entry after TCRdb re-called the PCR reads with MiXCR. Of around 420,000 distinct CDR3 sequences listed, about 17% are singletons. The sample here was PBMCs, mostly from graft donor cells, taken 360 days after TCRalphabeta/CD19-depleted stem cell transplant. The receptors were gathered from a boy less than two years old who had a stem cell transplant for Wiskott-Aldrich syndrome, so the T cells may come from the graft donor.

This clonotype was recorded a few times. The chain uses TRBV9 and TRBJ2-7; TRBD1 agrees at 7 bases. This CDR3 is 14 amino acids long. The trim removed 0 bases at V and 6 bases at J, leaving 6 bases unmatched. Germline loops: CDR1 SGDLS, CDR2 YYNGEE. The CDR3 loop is CASSVEGARGEQYF. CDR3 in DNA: TGTGCCAGCAGCGTAGAGGGGGCCCGGGGCGAGCAGTACTTC.

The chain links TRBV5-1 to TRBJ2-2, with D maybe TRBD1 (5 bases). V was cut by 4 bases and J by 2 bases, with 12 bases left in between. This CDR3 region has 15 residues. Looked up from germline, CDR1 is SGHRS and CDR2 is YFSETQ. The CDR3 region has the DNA TGCGCCAGCAGCGAGAACAGGCCCAACACCGGGGAGCTGTTTTTT. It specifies CASSENRPNTGELFF.